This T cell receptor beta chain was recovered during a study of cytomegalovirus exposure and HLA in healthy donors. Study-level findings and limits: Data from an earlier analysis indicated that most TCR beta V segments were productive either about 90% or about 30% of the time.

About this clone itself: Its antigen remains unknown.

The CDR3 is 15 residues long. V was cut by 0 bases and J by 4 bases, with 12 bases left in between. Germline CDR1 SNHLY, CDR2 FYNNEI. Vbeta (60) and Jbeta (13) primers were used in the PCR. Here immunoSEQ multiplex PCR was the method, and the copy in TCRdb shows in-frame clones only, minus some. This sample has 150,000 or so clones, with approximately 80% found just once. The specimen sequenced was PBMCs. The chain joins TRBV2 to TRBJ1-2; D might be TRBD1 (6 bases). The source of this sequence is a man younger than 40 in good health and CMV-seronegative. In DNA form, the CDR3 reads TGTGCCAGCAGTGAAGCGCTACAGGGTGTCTATGGCTACACCTTC. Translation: CASSEALQGVYGYTF.